This entry is about one TCR beta chain. This CDR3 contains 13 residues. Germline V gene lookup returns CDR1 SNHLY and CDR2 FYNNEI. Trimming removed 4 bases from V and 1 base from J, with 7 bases in between. The data were obtained in a study of blood T cell repertoires in COVID-19. Sequencing used immunoSEQ multiplex PCR; TCRdb keeps in-frame clones, though not all of them. This sample has fewer than 200,000 clones; approximately 90% occur once, and the top ten carry roughly 2%. The sequence was obtained from a man between 50 and 59 years old who had recovered from COVID-19. The sequenced material came from peripheral blood. The chain is built from TRBV2 and TRBJ1-1, with a tentative D call TRBD1 (5 bases). This CDR3 is CASSVTGNTEAFF. DNA for the CDR3: TGTGCCAGCAGTGTAACAGGGAACACTGAAGCTTTCTTT.